A single sample gave rise to the 3 T cell receptor beta chains below, sequenced in a study of response to subunit inactivated influenza vaccine. TCRdb recomputed calls from the RT-PCR reads with MiXCR, one row per CDR3 protein. The data contain around 750,000 distinct CDR3 sequences, about 20% of them singletons. The sample here was PBMCs from blood, taken roughly 5 days after vaccination. Every receptor here comes from a man in his forties or fifties who received an inactivated influenza vaccine.

This clonotype has a single count. The chain is built from TRBV19 and TRBJ2-7; 8 nucleotides align to TRBD2. Germline assignment: CDR1 LNHDA and CDR2 SQIVND (reference sequence). The CDR3 is 15 residues long. After removal of 5 bases from V and 5 bases from J, the junction contained 11 bases not matched to a gene. The CDR3 DNA follows: TGTGCCAGTAGTTCGGGAGGGCAGGGCTACGACGAGCAGTACTTC. It is translated as CASSSGGQGYDEQYF. Looking up the rest from reference TRBV19 and TRBJ2-7 gives the full variable domain: DGGITQSPKYLFRKEGQNVTLSCEQNLNHDAMYWYRQDPGQGLRLIYYSQIVNDFQKGDIAEGYSVSREKKESFPLTVTSAQKNPTAFYLCASSSGGQGYDEQYFGPGTRLTVT.

The CDR3 DNA reads as TGTGCCAGCAGTTCTAGCGGGGGGAGCTCCTACAATGAGCAGTTCTTC. This encodes CASSSSGGSSYNEQFF. The V call is TRBV7-2, the J call TRBJ2-1; 11 bases match TRBD2. Germline V gives CDR1 SGHTA, CDR2 FQGNSA. There are 16 residues in the CDR3. With V trimmed by 6 bases and J by 0 bases, 4 bases remained unmatched.

This clonotype was seen a handful of times. V is TRBV29-1 and J is TRBJ2-1; TRBD2 agrees at 13 bases. CDR1 is SQVTM, CDR2 ANQGSEA, per germline. V was clipped by 8 bases and J by 2 bases; unmatched bases: 3. The CDR3 totals 14 residues. CDR3 bases: TGCAGCTTGACTAGCGGGGGGCCCTACAATGAGCAGTTCTTC. It encodes CSLTSGGPYNEQFF.